Below are 5 T cell receptor beta chains sequenced from a single sample in a study of blood T cell repertoires in COVID-19. Using immunoSEQ multiplex PCR, the repertoire was profiled, and TCRdb retains in-frame clones only, with some absent. Of around 160,000 clones detected, nearly 80% appear once; the ten largest clones hold approximately 13%. Input material: peripheral blood. These receptors were taken from a woman of 80 years or more with acute or convalescent COVID-19.

The V call is TRBV29-1, the J call TRBJ2-1; 10 nucleotides align to TRBD2. V gave up 3 bases and J gave up 9 bases; unmatched junction bases: 8. The V gene's germline CDR1 is SQVTM and CDR2 ANQGSEA. The CDR3 is made up of 14 amino acids. The CDR3 bases are TGCAGCGTTGAGTCAGCGGGAGGGCGGGGTGAGCAGTTCTTC. It translates to CSVESAGGRGEQFF.

This clone was found a few times. The V call is TRBV19, the J call TRBJ2-1; tentatively, D is TRBD2 (6 bases). The CDR3 spans 14 residues. V dropped 5 bases and J dropped 5 bases, with 13 bases sitting between them. Germline V gene sequence: CDR1 LNHDA, CDR2 SQIVND (reference sequence). Here the CDR3 reads CASSSRDSHNEQFF. The CDR3 nucleotides read TGTGCCAGTAGTTCCCGGGACTCTCACAATGAGCAGTTCTTC.

V and J are TRBV15 and TRBJ2-3; 9 nucleotides line up with TRBD2. The V segment lost 1 base and the J segment 4 bases; nucleotides outside the gene matches: 9. This CDR3 contains 17 residues. Germline CDR1 is LNHNV and CDR2 is YYDKDF (reference sequence). The CDR3 here is CATSRGARGGGSDTQYF. CDR3 coding DNA: TGTGCCACCAGCAGAGGTGCTCGCGGGGGGGGTTCAGATACGCAGTATTTT.

V and J are TRBV2 and TRBJ1-6, with 7 bases fitting TRBD1. The ends lost 2 bases at V and 8 bases at J; junction bases unmatched: 6. Germline V gene data show CDR1 as SNHLY and CDR2 as FYNNEI. The CDR3 totals 15 residues. The CDR3 here is CASSEIAGGYSPLHF. The CDR3 coding sequence is TGTGCCAGCAGTGAAATCGCAGGGGGTTATTCACCCCTCCACTTT.

The chain carries TRBV5-1 and TRBJ1-1; TRBD1 might be the D (5 bases). CDR3 length: 14 residues. V dropped 5 bases and J dropped 1 base, with 12 bases sitting between them. The V gene's germline CDR1 is SGHRS and CDR2 YFSETQ. In nucleotides, the CDR3 is TGCGCCAGCAGACAATCGACAGCGAACACTGAAGCTTTCTTT. Translation: CASRQSTANTEAFF. Complete variable domain (other parts from reference TRBV5-1 and TRBJ1-1): KAGVTQTPRYLIKTRGQQVTLSCSPISGHRSVSWYQQTPGQGLQFLFEYFSETQRNKGNFPGRFSGRQFSNSRSEMNVSTLELGDSALYLCASRQSTANTEAFFGQGTRLTVV.